This paragraph covers one TCR beta chain sequence. The antigen is not known. Sequencing targeted expressed TCRB transcripts, as all isolated RNA had been reverse transcribed. Sequencing was performed with immunoSEQ multiplex PCR; in TCRdb, only in-frame clones are kept and a portion is missing. The sample has more than 250,000 clones, 14% seen once. CDR1 and CDR2 from the germline V gene are LGHNA and YNFKEQ. The V end was cut by 0 bases, the J end by 11 bases, with 14 bases between. This CDR3 has 14 amino acids. The data were obtained in a study of beta chain features in type 1 diabetes. Findings of the study overall: Although PCR might favor shorter templates, it would do so equally in patients and controls. TCRB CDR3 length was moderately but significantly reduced in all four CD4+ subsets of Type 1 diabetes patients.

Input material: naive CD4+ T cells from blood. The receptor comes from a young man with type 1 diabetes. The chain links TRBV4-2 to TRBJ1-5; D is ambiguous. This CDR3 reads CASSQDLIASAQHF. The CDR3 nucleotides read TGTGCCAGCAGCCAAGATCTCATCGCGTCGGCCCAGCATTTT.